The source of this T cell receptor (beta chain) is a study of shared clonotypes between healthy human individuals. Study-wide points: With several donors compared, approximately 5% of naive CD4 clonotypes were shared.

V gave up 6 bases and J gave up 12 bases; unmatched junction bases: 19. Germline V gene sequence: CDR1 SNHLY, CDR2 FYNNEI. The CDR3 is made up of 16 amino acids. Only CD45RO-negative cells positively selected for CCR7 counted as naive CD8 cells, so terminally differentiated effector memory CD45RA+ cells were excluded. Concerning this clone itself: The antigen is undetermined.

Profiling relied on immunoSEQ multiplex PCR, and the TCRdb table lists in-frame clones only, not all of them. The sample includes under 1 million clones, 80% to 95% of them seen just once. The sequencing input was naive CD8+ T cells sorted from blood. This chain links TRBV2 with TRBJ1-4; 7 nucleotides align to TRBD1. This clonotype was obtained from a man aged 30 to 45 in good health. The CDR3 here is CASREFFGTALGELFF. The CDR3 DNA sequence: TGTGCCAGCAGGGAGTTCTTCGGGACAGCCCTTGGGGAACTGTTTTTT.